A selection of T cell receptor beta chains follows, all from one sample in a study of blood T cell repertoires in COVID-19. Sequencing used immunoSEQ multiplex PCR; TCRdb keeps in-frame clones, though not all of them. The sample yields 300,000 to 450,000 clones, around 84% seen once. Material: peripheral blood. These receptors originate from a woman younger than 35 with acute or convalescent COVID-19. CDR3s include the opening cysteine and the closing phenylalanine or tryptophan. Fields, in order: clone size, V gene, J gene, D gene, CDR3 DNA, CDR3 protein. D genes are given only for firm matches. Rows give clone size only sometimes, using once, few, many, or a class for an expanded clone.

size: NA
V: TRBV9
J: TRBJ1-2
D: NA
DNA: TGTGCCAGCATCCTTAGACCCACAGGCCAATATGGCTACACCTTC
CDR3: CASILRPTGQYGYTF

size: NA
V: TRBV4-1
J: TRBJ2-7
D: TRBD1
DNA: TGCGCCAGCAGTCGGGACAGGGTTGGGGAGCAGTACTTC
CDR3: CASSRDRVGEQYF

size: NA
V: TRBV2
J: TRBJ1-5
D: TRBD1
DNA: TGTGCCAGCAGTGAAGCGGGACAGGGTGTCGGCAATCAGCCCCAGCATTTT
CDR3: CASSEAGQGVGNQPQHF

size: once
V: TRBV6-5
J: TRBJ1-5
D: NA
DNA: TGTGCCAGCAGTTACTCGCCCCGGGGTCAGCCCCAGCATTTT
CDR3: CASSYSPRGQPQHF

size: NA
V: TRBV5-4
J: TRBJ2-3
D: NA
DNA: TGTGCCAGCAGCTTGAACGGGGGTGGGGCAGATACGCAGTATTTT
CDR3: CASSLNGGGADTQYF

size: few
V: TRBV10-3
J: TRBJ1-2
D: NA
DNA: TGTGCCATCAGTACAGGGATTAGTTATGGCTACACCTTC
CDR3: CAISTGISYGYTF

size: NA
V: TRBV6-1
J: TRBJ2-5
D: NA
DNA: TGTGCCAGCAGTGAACCCTTTCAAGAGACCCAGTACTTC
CDR3: CASSEPFQETQYF

size: NA
V: TRBV5-8
J: TRBJ1-5
D: TRBD1
DNA: TGTGCCAGCAGCTTAAGTAGGCAGGGGGGCCAGCCCCAGCATTTT
CDR3: CASSLSRQGGQPQHF

size: few
V: TRBV29-1
J: TRBJ1-1
D: NA
DNA: TGCAGCGTTGGAGCGGCGGTGAACACTGAAGCTTTCTTT
CDR3: CSVGAAVNTEAFF

size: NA
V: TRBV5-1
J: TRBJ2-1
D: TRBD1
DNA: TGCGCCAGCAGCCAGACCGGGACAGTGGCAGATGAGCAGTTCTTC
CDR3: CASSQTGTVADEQFF

size: NA
V: TRBV3-1/TRBV3-2
J: TRBJ2-7
D: NA
DNA: TGTGCCAGCAGCCAAGGGACTGTGTACGAGCAGTACTTC
CDR3: CASSQGTVYEQYF

size: few
V: TRBV6-4
J: TRBJ2-1
D: TRBD2
DNA: TGTGCCAGCAGTCTGGGACTAGGGGGATACAATGAGCAGTTCTTC
CDR3: CASSLGLGGYNEQFF

size: NA
V: TRBV5-6
J: TRBJ1-2
D: TRBD1
DNA: TGTGCCAGCAGCTCGACAGGGTTAGGGTTCAGCTATGGCTACACCTTC
CDR3: CASSSTGLGFSYGYTF

size: NA
V: TRBV7-2
J: TRBJ1-3
D: NA
DNA: TGTGCCAGTTCCGACAGCTCTGGAAACACCATATATTTT
CDR3: CASSDSSGNTIYF

size: NA
V: TRBV5-8
J: TRBJ1-1
D: NA
DNA: TGTGCCAGCAGCCCCAGAGGGGAGGACCGTGAAGCTTTCTTT
CDR3: CASSPRGEDREAFF

size: NA
V: TRBV28
J: TRBJ1-3
D: NA
DNA: TGTGCCAGCCATGGCCTCACAATAAAACCAACCGGAAACACCATATATTTT
CDR3: CASHGLTIKPTGNTIYF

size: NA
V: TRBV3-1/TRBV3-2
J: TRBJ2-3
D: NA
DNA: TGTGCCAGCAGCCAAGATCAGGGTTCTCCAGATACGCAGTATTTT
CDR3: CASSQDQGSPDTQYF

size: NA
V: TRBV11-2
J: TRBJ2-7
D: NA
DNA: TGTGCCAGCAGCTTACAGGGTTACGAGCAGTACTTC
CDR3: CASSLQGYEQYF

size: NA
V: TRBV5-4
J: TRBJ2-3
D: NA
DNA: TGTGCCAGCAGCTTGGACCCCCTGCGGCTACCTCGGAGCACAGATACGCAGTATTTT
CDR3: CASSLDPLRLPRSTDTQYF

size: NA
V: TRBV7-8
J: TRBJ2-7
D: NA
DNA: TGTGCCAGCAGCTCCTCAGGTACCTACGAGCAGTACTTC
CDR3: CASSSSGTYEQYF

size: NA
V: TRBV12-5
J: TRBJ1-6
D: TRBD1
DNA: TGTGCTAGTGGTTTGGGAGACAGGGGGTATAGAAATTCACCCCTCCACTTT
CDR3: CASGLGDRGYRNSPLHF

size: NA
V: TRBV7-3
J: TRBJ2-7
D: TRBD1
DNA: TGTGCCAGCAGCTACAGGGGTGGACACGAGCAGTACTTC
CDR3: CASSYRGGHEQYF

size: NA
V: TRBV6-5
J: TRBJ1-1
D: TRBD1
DNA: TGTGCCAGCACACGGACAGGGGAAGGCACTGAAGCTTTCTTT
CDR3: CASTRTGEGTEAFF

size: NA
V: TRBV10-3
J: TRBJ2-7
D: TRBD1
DNA: TGTGCCATCACGGGACAGGGGGACTACGAGCAGTACTTC
CDR3: CAITGQGDYEQYF

size: NA
V: TRBV29-1
J: TRBJ1-2
D: NA
DNA: TGCAGCGTTGACAGGGGTCATGGCTACACCTTC
CDR3: CSVDRGHGYTF

size: once
V: TRBV7-9
J: TRBJ2-2
D: NA
DNA: TGTGCCAGCAGCTTAGGGTCAGGGGCCGGGGAGCTGTTTTTT
CDR3: CASSLGSGAGELFF

size: once
V: TRBV6-6
J: TRBJ2-7
D: TRBD1
DNA: TGTGCCAGCAGTTACTCGACAGGGTCGTGGGACGAGCAGTACTTC
CDR3: CASSYSTGSWDEQYF

size: NA
V: TRBV7-8
J: TRBJ2-5
D: TRBD2
DNA: TGTGCCAGCAGCTTCTCCGGGACTAGCGCTGAGACCCAGTACTTC
CDR3: CASSFSGTSAETQYF

size: NA
V: TRBV4-2
J: TRBJ2-1
D: NA
DNA: TGTGCCAGCAGAAATGGGGCAGGGGAGCAGTTCTTC
CDR3: CASRNGAGEQFF

size: NA
V: TRBV27
J: TRBJ1-2
D: NA
DNA: TGTGCCAGCAGTTTATCGATCAAGGACTACCTTGACGGCTACACCTTC
CDR3: CASSLSIKDYLDGYTF

size: NA
V: TRBV3-1/TRBV3-2
J: TRBJ2-7
D: NA
DNA: TGTGCCAGCAGCCAAGATGGAGGGCCATCTTACGAGCAGTACTTC
CDR3: CASSQDGGPSYEQYF

size: few
V: TRBV15
J: TRBJ1-3
D: NA
DNA: TGTGCCACCAGACAGGGTGGTTCTGGAAACACCATATATTTT
CDR3: CATRQGGSGNTIYF

size: few
V: TRBV2
J: TRBJ1-1
D: NA
DNA: TGTGCCAGCGCCCCCCGGAGTGCTGAAGCTTTCTTT
CDR3: CASAPRSAEAFF

size: NA
V: TRBV7-3
J: TRBJ2-1
D: NA
DNA: TGTGCCAGCAGCCCACGCTGGGGGGACAATGAGCAGTTCTTC
CDR3: CASSPRWGDNEQFF

size: NA
V: TRBV13
J: TRBJ1-6
D: NA
DNA: TGTGCCAGCAGCTTAGGCCTTGTAACAGATTATTCACCCCTCCACTTT
CDR3: CASSLGLVTDYSPLHF

size: NA
V: TRBV28
J: TRBJ2-5
D: TRBD2
DNA: TGTGCCAGCAGTTCCCTGAAGACCATCGGGGGGGAGACCCAGTACTTC
CDR3: CASSSLKTIGGETQYF

size: NA
V: TRBV5-1
J: TRBJ1-1
D: NA
DNA: TGCGCCAGCAGCTTGGATTCAGGGGATTATACTGAAGCTTTCTTT
CDR3: CASSLDSGDYTEAFF

size: once
V: TRBV5-4
J: TRBJ2-5
D: TRBD2
DNA: TGTGCCAGCAGCCAACCAGCGGGAGGGGTAGAGACCCAGTACTTC
CDR3: CASSQPAGGVETQYF

size: NA
V: TRBV29-1
J: TRBJ2-3
D: NA
DNA: TGCAGCGCGAGGGCGGGAAGCACAGATACGCAGTATTTT
CDR3: CSARAGSTDTQYF

size: NA
V: TRBV28
J: TRBJ1-5
D: NA
DNA: TGTGCCAGCAGGGGGCAGGGGCTCAATCAGCCCCAGCATTTT
CDR3: CASRGQGLNQPQHF

size: NA
V: TRBV27
J: TRBJ1-4
D: TRBD1
DNA: TGTGCCAGCAGTGGGACAGGGGGAGCTAATGAAAAACTGTTTTTT
CDR3: CASSGTGGANEKLFF

size: NA
V: TRBV5-1
J: TRBJ1-2
D: NA
DNA: TGCGCCAGCAGCCGCGATGCCAGACAGCTTAACTATGGCTACACCTTC
CDR3: CASSRDARQLNYGYTF